These 8 T cell receptor beta chains were all obtained from the same sample, sequenced in a study of blood T cells in healthy people across ages. A second PCR of 7 to 11 cycles used a sample-barcoded 5' primer and a J-beta primer mix. Via MiXCR, TCRdb re-called the 5' RACE reads, giving one row per CDR3 protein. The sample shows around 990,000 distinct CDR3 sequences, 20% to 25% of them seen only once. This same sample was also part of a study on T cells of mothers and their children.

Sequencing was carried out using blood. All receptors come from a girl between 2 and 10 years old in good health.

In this sample, this clonotype turned up a few times. CDR3 protein: CASRNRGYGYTF. The CDR3 nucleotides read TGTGCCAGCAGGAACAGAGGCTATGGCTACACCTTC. This rearrangement joins TRBV2 to TRBJ1-2; D is uncertain. Trimming shortened V by 6 bases and J by 4 bases, and 9 bases separated the two germline ends. The CDR3 totals 12 residues. Germline lookup yields CDR1 SNHLY and CDR2 FYNNEI.

This rearrangement joins TRBV20-1 to TRBJ1-2, with a tentative D call TRBD1 (5 bases). The CDR3 totals 13 residues. The germline CDR1 and CDR2 sequences are DFQATT and SNEGSKA (reference sequence). V shed 6 bases and J shed 2 bases, with 13 bases lying between them. The chain's CDR3 is CSAVWGMNYGYTF. Written as DNA, the CDR3 is TGCAGTGCCGTATGGGGGATGAACTATGGCTACACCTTC.

V is TRBV12-3 or TRBV12-4 and J is TRBJ2-5; 12 positions match TRBD2. The DNA end favors TRBJ2-1, so the J call may be wrong. The CDR3 spans 15 residues. The CDR3 DNA reads TGTGCCAGCAACATGGGACTAGCGGGCTACAATGAGCAGTTCTTC. Amino acids: CASNMGLAGYNEQFF.

The chain employs TRBV2 and TRBJ2-5, with 7 bases that match TRBD1. Germline loops: CDR1 SNHLY, CDR2 FYNNEI. V lost 4 bases, J lost 5 bases, and 4 bases stayed unmatched. The CDR3 contains 13 residues. As DNA, the CDR3 is TGTGCCAGCAGTGCGGACAGGTTGGAGACCCAGTACTTC. This codes for CASSADRLETQYF.

This clonotype was detected a few times. The rearrangement uses TRBV7-2 and TRBJ1-4; 7 bases line up with TRBD1. Per germline, CDR1 SGHTA and CDR2 FQGNSA. The CDR3 is 13 amino acids. V trimming: 5 bases; J trimming: 5 bases; junction bases outside the gene matches: 2. CDR3 nucleotide sequence: TGTGCCAGCAGCACGGGACAGAATGAAAAACTGTTTTTT. Translating it yields CASSTGQNEKLFF.

The chain combines TRBV29-1 with TRBJ2-7; 7 nucleotides align to TRBD2. Germline lookup yields CDR1 SQVTM and CDR2 ANQGSEA. The CDR3 has 12 residues. Germline trimming cut 1 base from V and 6 bases from J; bases unmatched to any gene: 3. As DNA, the CDR3 is TGCAGCGTTGAAGCGGGGGGAGTCGAGCAGTACTTC. Its protein product is CSVEAGGVEQYF.

The V and J genes are TRBV29-1 and TRBJ2-1; D may be TRBD1 or TRBD2 (6 bases each). This CDR3 contains 12 residues. Between the trimmed V and J ends, which lost 3 bases and 7 bases, there was a span of 10 bases. Germline loops: CDR1 SQVTM, CDR2 ANQGSEA. The CDR3 loop reads CSVDSGANEQFF. The CDR3 region has the DNA TGCAGCGTTGACTCGGGGGCGAATGAGCAGTTCTTC.

The chain employs TRBV7-3 and TRBJ2-1; 9 nucleotides line up with TRBD2. CDR1 is SGHTA, CDR2 FQGTGA, per germline. With V trimmed by 0 bases and J by 7 bases, 16 bases remained unmatched. The CDR3 loop spans 19 amino acids. The CDR3 loop reads CASSLTFMASGDRGNEQFF. CDR3 nucleotide sequence: TGTGCCAGCAGCTTAACGTTTATGGCTAGCGGGGACCGGGGGAATGAGCAGTTCTTC.